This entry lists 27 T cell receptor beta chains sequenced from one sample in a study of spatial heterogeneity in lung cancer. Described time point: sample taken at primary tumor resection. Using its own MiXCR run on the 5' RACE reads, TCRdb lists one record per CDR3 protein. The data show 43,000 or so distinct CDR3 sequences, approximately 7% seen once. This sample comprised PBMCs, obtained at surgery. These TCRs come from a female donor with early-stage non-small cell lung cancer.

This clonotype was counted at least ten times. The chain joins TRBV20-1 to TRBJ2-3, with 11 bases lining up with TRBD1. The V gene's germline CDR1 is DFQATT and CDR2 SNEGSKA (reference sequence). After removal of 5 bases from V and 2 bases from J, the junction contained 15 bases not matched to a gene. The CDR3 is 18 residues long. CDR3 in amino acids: CSAGRGQGVSGHTDTQYF. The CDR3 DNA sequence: TGCAGTGCTGGGAGGGGACAGGGGGTTAGCGGACACACAGATACGCAGTATTTT.

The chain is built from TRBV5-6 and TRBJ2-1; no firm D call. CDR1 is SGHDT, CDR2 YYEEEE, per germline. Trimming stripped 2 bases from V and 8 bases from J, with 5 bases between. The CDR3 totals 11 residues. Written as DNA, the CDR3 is TGTGCCAGCAGCTTCAGCTATGAGCAGTTCTTC. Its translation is CASSFSYEQFF.

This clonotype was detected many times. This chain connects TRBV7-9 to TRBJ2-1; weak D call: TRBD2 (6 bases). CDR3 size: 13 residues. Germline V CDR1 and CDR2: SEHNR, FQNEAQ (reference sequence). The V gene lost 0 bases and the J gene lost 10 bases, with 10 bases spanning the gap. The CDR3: CASSLAAGHEQFF. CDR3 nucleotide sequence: TGTGCCAGCAGCTTAGCGGCGGGGCACGAGCAGTTCTTC.

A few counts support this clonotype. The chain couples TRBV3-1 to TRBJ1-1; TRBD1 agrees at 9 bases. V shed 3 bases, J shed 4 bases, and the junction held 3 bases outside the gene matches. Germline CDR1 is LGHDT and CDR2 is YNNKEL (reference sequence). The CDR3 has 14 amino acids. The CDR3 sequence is CASSQIQGATEAFF. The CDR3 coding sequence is TGTGCCAGCAGCCAGATACAGGGGGCCACTGAAGCTTTCTTT.

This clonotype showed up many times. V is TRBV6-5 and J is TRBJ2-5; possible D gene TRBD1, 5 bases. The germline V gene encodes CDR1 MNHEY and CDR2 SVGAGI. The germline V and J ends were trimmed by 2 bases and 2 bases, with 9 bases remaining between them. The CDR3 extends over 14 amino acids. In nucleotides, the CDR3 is TGTGCCAGCAGTTACACGACAGTTCAAGAGACCCAGTACTTC. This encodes CASSYTTVQETQYF.

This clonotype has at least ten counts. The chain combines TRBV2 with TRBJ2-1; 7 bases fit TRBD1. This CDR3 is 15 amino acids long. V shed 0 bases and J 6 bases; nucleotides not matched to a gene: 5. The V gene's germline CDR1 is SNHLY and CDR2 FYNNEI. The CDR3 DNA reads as TGTGCCAGCAGTGAAGCGCTTCCAGGGGGCAATGAGCAGTTCTTC. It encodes CASSEALPGGNEQFF.

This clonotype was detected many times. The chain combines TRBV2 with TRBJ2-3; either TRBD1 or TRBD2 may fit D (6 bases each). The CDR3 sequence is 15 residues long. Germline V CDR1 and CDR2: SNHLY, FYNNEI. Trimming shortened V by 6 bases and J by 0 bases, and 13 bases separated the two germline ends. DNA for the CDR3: TGTGCCAGCAGCCCACAGGGACTTAGCACAGATACGCAGTATTTT. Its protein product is CASSPQGLSTDTQYF.

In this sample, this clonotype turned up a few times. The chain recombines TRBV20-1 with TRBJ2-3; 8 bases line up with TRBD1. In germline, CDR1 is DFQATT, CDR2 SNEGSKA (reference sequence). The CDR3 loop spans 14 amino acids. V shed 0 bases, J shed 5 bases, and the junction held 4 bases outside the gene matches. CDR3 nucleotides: TGCAGTGCTAGAGACAGGGGGCTTGTAGATACGCAGTATTTT. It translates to CSARDRGLVDTQYF.

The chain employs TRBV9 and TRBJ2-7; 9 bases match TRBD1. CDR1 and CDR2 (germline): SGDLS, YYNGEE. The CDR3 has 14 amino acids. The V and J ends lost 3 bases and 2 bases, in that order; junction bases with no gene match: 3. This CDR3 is CASSGGQGTYEQYF. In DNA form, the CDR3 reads TGTGCCAGCAGCGGGGGACAGGGTACCTACGAGCAGTACTTC.

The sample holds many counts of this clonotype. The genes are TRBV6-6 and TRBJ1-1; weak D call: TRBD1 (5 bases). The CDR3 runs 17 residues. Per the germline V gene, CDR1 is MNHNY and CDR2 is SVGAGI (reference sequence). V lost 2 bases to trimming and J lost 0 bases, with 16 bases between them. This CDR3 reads CASSYGGVWGMNTEAFF. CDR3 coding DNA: TGTGCCAGCAGTTACGGCGGGGTTTGGGGGATGAACACTGAAGCTTTCTTT.

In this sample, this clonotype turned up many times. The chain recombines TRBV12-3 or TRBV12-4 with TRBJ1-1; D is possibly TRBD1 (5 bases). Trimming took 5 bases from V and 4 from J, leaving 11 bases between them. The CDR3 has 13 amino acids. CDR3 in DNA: TGTGCCAGCAGTCTCCAGGGTGGCACTGAAGCTTTCTTT. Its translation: CASSLQGGTEAFF.

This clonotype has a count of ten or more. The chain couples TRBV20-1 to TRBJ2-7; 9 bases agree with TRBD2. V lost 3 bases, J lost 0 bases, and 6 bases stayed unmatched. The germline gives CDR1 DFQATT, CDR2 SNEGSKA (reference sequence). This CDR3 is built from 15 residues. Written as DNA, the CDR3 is TGCAGTGCTAGGCCCAGACTAGCGGTCTCCTACGAGCAGTACTTC. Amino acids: CSARPRLAVSYEQYF.

CDR3 nucleotides: TGTGCCAGCAGTTCCCGATTGACACCCCAGAAAGATACGCAGTATTTT. Protein sequence: CASSSRLTPQKDTQYF. V and J are TRBV6-2 or TRBV6-3 and TRBJ2-3; no firm D call. The CDR3 runs to 16 residues. Germline lookup yields CDR1 MNHEY and CDR2 SVGEGT. Trimming stripped 4 bases from V and 5 bases from J, with 19 bases between.

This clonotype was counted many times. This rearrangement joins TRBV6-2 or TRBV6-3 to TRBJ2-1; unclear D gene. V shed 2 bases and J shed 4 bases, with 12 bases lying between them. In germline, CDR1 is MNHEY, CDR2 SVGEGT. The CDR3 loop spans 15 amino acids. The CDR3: CASSYEAGSYNEQFF. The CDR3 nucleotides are TGTGCCAGCAGTTACGAGGCAGGATCGTACAATGAGCAGTTCTTC.

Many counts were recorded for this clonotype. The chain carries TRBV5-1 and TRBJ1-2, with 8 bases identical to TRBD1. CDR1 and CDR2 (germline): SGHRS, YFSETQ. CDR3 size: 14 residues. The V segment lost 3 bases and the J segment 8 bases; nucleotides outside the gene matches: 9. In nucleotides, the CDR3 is TGCGCCAGCAGCTATACGACAGGGGAAGGAGGCTACACCTTC. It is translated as CASSYTTGEGGYTF.

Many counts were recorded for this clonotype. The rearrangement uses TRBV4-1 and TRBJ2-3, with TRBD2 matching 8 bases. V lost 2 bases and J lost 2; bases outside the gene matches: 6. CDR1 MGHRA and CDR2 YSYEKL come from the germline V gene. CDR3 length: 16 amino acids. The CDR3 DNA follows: TGCGCCAGCAGCCAACCCCCTAGCGGGCCCACAGATACGCAGTATTTT. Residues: CASSQPPSGPTDTQYF.

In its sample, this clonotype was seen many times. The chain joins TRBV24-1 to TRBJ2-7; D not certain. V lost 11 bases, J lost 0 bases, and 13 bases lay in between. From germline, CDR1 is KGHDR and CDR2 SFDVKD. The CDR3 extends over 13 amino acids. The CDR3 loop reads CAIASITSYEQYF. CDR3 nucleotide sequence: TGTGCCATCGCCTCCATCACCTCCTACGAGCAGTACTTC.

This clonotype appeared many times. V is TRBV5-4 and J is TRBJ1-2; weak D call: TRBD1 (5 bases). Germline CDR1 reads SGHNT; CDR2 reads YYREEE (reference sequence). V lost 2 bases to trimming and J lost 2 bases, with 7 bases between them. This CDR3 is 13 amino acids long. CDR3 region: CASSFAGNYGYTF. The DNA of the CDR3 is TGTGCCAGCAGCTTCGCAGGGAACTATGGCTACACCTTC.

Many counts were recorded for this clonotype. The CDR3 loop reads CSATVPTGNEQFF. CDR3 bases: TGCAGTGCAACCGTCCCGACGGGAAATGAGCAGTTCTTC. The chain is built from TRBV20-1 and TRBJ2-1; a possible D gene is TRBD2 (5 bases). V lost 6 bases, J lost 7 bases, and 16 bases lay in between. The CDR3 has 13 residues. Germline V gene lookup returns CDR1 DFQATT and CDR2 SNEGSKA (reference sequence).

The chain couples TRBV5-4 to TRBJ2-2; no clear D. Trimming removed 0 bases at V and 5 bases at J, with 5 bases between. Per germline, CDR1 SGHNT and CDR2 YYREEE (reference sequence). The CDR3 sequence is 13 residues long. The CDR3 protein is CASSLVGTGELFF. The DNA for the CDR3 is TGTGCCAGCAGCTTGGTTGGGACCGGGGAGCTGTTTTTT.

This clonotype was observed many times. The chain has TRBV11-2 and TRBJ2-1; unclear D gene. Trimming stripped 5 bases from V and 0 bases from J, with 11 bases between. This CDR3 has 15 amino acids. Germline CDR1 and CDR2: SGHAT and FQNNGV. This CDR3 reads CASSPSASSYNEQFF. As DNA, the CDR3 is TGTGCCAGCAGCCCGAGCGCGTCCTCCTACAATGAGCAGTTCTTC.

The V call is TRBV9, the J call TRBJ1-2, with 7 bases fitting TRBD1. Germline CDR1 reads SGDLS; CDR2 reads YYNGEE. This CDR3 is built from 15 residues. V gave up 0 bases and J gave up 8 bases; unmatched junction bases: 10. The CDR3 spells CASSVDESRGRGYTF. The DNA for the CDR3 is TGTGCCAGCAGCGTAGATGAGAGCAGGGGGAGAGGCTACACCTTC.

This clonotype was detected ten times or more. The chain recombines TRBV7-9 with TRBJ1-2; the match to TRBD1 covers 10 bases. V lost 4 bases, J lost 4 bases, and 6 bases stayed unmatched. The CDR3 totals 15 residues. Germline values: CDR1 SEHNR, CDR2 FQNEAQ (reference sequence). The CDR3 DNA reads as TGTGCCAGCAGCTCCCCGGGACAGGGGACCTATGGCTACACCTTC. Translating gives CASSSPGQGTYGYTF.

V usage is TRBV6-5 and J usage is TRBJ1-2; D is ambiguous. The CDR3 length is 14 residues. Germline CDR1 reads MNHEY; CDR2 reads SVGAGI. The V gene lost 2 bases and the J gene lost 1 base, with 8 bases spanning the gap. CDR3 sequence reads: CASSYTPHNYGYTF. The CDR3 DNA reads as TGTGCCAGCAGTTACACACCGCATAACTATGGCTACACCTTC.

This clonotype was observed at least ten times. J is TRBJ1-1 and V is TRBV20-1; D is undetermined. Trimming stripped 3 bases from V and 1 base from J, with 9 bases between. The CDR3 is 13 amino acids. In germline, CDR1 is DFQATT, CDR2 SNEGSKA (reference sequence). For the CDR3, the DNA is TGCAGTGCTAGGGATTATAGGAACACTGAAGCTTTCTTT. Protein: CSARDYRNTEAFF.

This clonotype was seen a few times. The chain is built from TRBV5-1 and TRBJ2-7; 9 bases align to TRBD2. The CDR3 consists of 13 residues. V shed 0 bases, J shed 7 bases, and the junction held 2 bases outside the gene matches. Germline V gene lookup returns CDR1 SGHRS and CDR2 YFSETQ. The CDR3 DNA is TGCGCCAGCAGCTTGGAGGGACTAGCTGAGCAGTACTTC. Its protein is CASSLEGLAEQYF.

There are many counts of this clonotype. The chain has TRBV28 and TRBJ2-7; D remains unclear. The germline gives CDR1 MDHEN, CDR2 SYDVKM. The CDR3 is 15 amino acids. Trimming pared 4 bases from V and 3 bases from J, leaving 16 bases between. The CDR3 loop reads CASSSRVNPIYEQYF. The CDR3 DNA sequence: TGTGCCAGCAGTTCCCGGGTTAACCCTATCTACGAGCAGTACTTC.